These T cell receptor beta chains were read from a single sample in a study of CD8 T cells in ankylosing spondylitis. Each CDR3 protein is one row after TCRdb ran MiXCR on the 5' RACE reads. The repertoire holds about 800,000 distinct CDR3 sequences, with roughly 12% as singletons. The sequenced material came from blood, either unsorted or a sorted T cell fraction (not recorded which). The receptors stem from a male donor with ankylosing spondylitis. CDR3s include the opening cysteine and the closing phenylalanine or tryptophan. Fields, in order: CDR3 DNA, CDR3 protein, D gene, clone size, V gene, J gene. A D gene is named only where the DNA matches it firmly. Not every row has a clone size; where given, it reads once, few, many or a size class.

TGTGCCAGCAGTTACACGCGGGTCACTGAAGCTTTCTTT	CASSYTRVTEAFF	-	-	TRBV6-5	TRBJ1-1
TGTGCCAGCAGCTTAGGGGGTCAGGGGTGGGTGGATGAGCAGTTCTTC	CASSLGGQGWVDEQFF	-	-	TRBV7-2	TRBJ2-1
TGTGCCAGCAGTTTAATGCCCCTCGGAGAGACCCAGTACTTC	CASSLMPLGETQYF	-	-	TRBV12-3/TRBV12-4	TRBJ2-5
TGCGCCAGCAGCAAGGACACGGTGAACACTGAAGCTTTCTTT	CASSKDTVNTEAFF	-	-	TRBV5-1	TRBJ1-1
TGTGCCAGCAGTACACGACAGGGGGACACTGAAGCTTTCTTT	CASSTRQGDTEAFF	TRBD1	-	TRBV2	TRBJ1-1
TGTGCCAGCAGTTCCCCCCTTCGGGAGACCCAGTACTTC	CASSSPLRETQYF	-	few	TRBV28	TRBJ2-5
TGTGCCAGCAGTTACGTACGGGGGGCCTACAATGAGCAGTTCTTC	CASSYVRGAYNEQFF	TRBD2	-	TRBV6-2/TRBV6-3	TRBJ2-1
TGTGCCAGCCTCCTGCTCGGGGCCGGGGGCACTGAAGCTTTCTTT	CASLLLGAGGTEAFF	-	few	TRBV28	TRBJ1-1
TGTGCCAGCACCCCCGACTGGAACACTGAAGCTTTCTTT	CASTPDWNTEAFF	-	few	TRBV18	TRBJ1-1
TGCGCCAGCAGCTCTTATCCGAACACTGAAGCTTTCTTT	CASSSYPNTEAFF	-	many	TRBV5-1	TRBJ1-1
TGTGCCAGCAGCGTATCTCCGGTGGGTCAGCCCCAGCATTTT	CASSVSPVGQPQHF	-	few	TRBV9	TRBJ1-5
TGCGCCAGCAGCCGAACCCTAGCGGGGGGCAGTACAGATACGCAGTATTTT	CASSRTLAGGSTDTQYF	TRBD2	once	TRBV4-3	TRBJ2-3
TGCAGTGTTTGGGCCCCATCTGGAAACACCATATATTTT	CSVWAPSGNTIYF	-	-	TRBV20-1	TRBJ1-3